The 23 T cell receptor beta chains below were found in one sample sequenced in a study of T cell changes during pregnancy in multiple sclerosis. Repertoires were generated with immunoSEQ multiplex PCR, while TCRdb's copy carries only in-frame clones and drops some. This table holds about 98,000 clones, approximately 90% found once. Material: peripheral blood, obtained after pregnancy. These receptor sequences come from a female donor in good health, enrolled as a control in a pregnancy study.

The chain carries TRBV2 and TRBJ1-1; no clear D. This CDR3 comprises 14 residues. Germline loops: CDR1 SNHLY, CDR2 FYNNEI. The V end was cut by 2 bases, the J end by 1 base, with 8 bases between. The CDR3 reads CASSERSRNTEAFF. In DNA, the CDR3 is TGTGCCAGCAGTGAAAGGAGCCGGAACACTGAAGCTTTCTTT.

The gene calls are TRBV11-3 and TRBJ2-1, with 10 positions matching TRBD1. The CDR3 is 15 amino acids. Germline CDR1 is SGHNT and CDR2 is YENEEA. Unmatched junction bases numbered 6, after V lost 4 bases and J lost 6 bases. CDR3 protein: CASSSQDRGFNEQFF. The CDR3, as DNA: TGTGCCAGCAGCTCCCAGGACAGGGGGTTCAATGAGCAGTTCTTC.

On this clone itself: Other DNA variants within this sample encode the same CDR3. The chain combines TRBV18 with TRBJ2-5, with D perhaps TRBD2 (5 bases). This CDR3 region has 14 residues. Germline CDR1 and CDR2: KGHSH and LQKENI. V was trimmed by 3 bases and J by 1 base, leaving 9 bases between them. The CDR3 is CASSPPGTQETQYF. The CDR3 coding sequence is TGTGCCAGCTCACCCCCGGGAACCCAAGAGACCCAGTACTTC.

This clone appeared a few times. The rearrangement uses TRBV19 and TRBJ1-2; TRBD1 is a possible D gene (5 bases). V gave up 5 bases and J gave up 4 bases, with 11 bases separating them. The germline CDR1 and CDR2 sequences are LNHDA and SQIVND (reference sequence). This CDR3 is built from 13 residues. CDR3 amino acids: CASSSGIGYGYTF. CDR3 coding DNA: TGTGCCAGTAGTTCAGGGATTGGCTATGGCTACACCTTC.

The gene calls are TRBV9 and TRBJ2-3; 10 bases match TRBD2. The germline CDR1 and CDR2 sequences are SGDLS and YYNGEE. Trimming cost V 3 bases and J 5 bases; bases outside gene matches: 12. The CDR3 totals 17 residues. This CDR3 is CASSGDRSGGARDTQYF. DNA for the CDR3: TGTGCCAGCAGCGGGGACCGGAGCGGGGGGGCCAGAGATACGCAGTATTTT.

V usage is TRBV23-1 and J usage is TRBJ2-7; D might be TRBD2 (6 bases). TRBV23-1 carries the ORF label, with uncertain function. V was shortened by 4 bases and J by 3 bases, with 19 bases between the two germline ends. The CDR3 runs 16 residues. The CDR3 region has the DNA TGCGCCAGCAGTCCCCCCCGGAGGGGAAGAAACTACGAGCAGTACTTC. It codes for CASSPPRRGRNYEQYF.

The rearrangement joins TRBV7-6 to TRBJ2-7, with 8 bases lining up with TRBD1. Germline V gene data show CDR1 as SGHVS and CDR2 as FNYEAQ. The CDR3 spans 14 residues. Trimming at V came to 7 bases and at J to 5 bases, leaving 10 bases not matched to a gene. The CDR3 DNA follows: TGTGCCAGCACCGCTTTATCAGGGGGCCACGAGCAGTACTTC. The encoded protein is CASTALSGGHEQYF.

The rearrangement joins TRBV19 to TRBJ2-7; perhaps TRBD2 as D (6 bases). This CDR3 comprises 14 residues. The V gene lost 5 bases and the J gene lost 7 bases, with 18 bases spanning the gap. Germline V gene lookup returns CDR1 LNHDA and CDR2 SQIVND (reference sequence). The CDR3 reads CASSPKRVGGEQYF. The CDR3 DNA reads TGTGCCAGTAGTCCAAAGCGGGTCGGTGGGGAGCAGTACTTC.

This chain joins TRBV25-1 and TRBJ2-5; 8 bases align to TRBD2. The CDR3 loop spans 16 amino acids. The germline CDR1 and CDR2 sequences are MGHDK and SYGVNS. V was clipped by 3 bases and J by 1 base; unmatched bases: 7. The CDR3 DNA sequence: TGTGCCAGCAGTGATGAAGCGGGGGCGTTCCAAGAGACCCAGTACTTC. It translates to CASSDEAGAFQETQYF.

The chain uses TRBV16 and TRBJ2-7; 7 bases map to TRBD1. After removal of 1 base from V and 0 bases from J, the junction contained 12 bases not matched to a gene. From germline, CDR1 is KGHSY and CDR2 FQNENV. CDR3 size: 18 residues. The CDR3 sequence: CASSQWGQGRDSSYEQYF. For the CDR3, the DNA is TGTGCCAGCAGCCAATGGGGTCAAGGTAGGGACAGCTCCTACGAGCAGTACTTC.

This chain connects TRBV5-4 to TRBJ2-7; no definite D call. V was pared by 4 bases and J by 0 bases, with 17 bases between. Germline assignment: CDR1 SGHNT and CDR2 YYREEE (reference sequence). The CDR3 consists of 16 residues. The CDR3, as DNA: TGTGCCAGCAGCCCCACTTTAACAGCTACCTCCTACGAGCAGTACTTC. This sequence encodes CASSPTLTATSYEQYF.

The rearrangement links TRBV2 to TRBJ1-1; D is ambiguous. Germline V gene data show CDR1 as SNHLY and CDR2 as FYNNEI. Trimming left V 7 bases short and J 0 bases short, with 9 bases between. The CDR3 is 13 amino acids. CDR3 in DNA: TGTGCCAGCACCGGGGTTTTGAACACTGAAGCTTTCTTT. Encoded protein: CASTGVLNTEAFF. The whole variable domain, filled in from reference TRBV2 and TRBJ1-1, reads EPEVTQTPSHQVTQMGQEVILRCVPISNHLYFYWYRQILGQKVEFLVSFYNNEISEKSEIFDDQFSVERPDGSNFTLKIRSTKLEDSAMYFCASTGVLNTEAFFGQGTRLTVV.

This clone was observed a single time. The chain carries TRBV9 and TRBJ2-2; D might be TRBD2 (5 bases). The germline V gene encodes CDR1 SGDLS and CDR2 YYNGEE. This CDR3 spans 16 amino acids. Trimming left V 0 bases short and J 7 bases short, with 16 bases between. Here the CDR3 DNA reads TGTGCCAGCAGCGTAGCTCCTATGGGAGCTGGCGGGGAGCTGTTTTTT. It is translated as CASSVAPMGAGGELFF.

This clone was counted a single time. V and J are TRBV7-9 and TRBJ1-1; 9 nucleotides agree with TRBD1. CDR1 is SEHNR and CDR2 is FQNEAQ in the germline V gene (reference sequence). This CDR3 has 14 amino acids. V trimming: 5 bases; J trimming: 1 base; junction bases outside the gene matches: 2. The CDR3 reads CASSPGQGNTEAFF. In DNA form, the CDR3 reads TGTGCCAGCAGCCCGGGACAGGGGAACACTGAAGCTTTCTTT.

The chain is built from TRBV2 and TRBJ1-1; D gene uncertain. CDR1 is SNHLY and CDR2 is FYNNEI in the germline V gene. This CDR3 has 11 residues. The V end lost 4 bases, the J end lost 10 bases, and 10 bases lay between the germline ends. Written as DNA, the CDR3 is TGTGCCAGCAGTGTCGGTTCGTCAGCTTTCTTT. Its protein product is CASSVGSSAFF. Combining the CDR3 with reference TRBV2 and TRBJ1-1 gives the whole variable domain EPEVTQTPSHQVTQMGQEVILRCVPISNHLYFYWYRQILGQKVEFLVSFYNNEISEKSEIFDDQFSVERPDGSNFTLKIRSTKLEDSAMYFCASSVGSSAFFGQGTRLTVV.

The CDR3, as DNA: TGTGCCAGCTCAATCCCGGGAAACTTGGGGGAGCTGTTTTTT. Its translation: CASSIPGNLGELFF. The rearrangement uses TRBV18 and TRBJ2-2, with D possibly matching TRBD2 (5 bases). The germline V gene has CDR1 KGHSH and CDR2 LQKENI. The CDR3 contains 14 residues. V was pared by 5 bases and J by 8 bases, with 15 bases between.

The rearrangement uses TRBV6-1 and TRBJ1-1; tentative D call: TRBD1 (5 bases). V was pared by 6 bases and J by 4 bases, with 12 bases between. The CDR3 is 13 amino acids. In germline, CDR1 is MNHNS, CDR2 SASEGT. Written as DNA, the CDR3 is TGTGCCAGCAGGGGCCGGGGGGGCACTGAAGCTTTCTTT. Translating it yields CASRGRGGTEAFF.

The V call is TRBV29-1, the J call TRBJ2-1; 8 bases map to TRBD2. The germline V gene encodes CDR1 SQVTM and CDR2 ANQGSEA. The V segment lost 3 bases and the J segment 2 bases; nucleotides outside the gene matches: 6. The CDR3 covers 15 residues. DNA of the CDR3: TGCAGCGTTGAGGCTAGCGGGCTGACCTACAATGAGCAGTTCTTC. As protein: CSVEASGLTYNEQFF.

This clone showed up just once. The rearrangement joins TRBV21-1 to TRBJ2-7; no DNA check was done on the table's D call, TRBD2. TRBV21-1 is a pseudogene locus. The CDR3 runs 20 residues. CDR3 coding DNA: TGTGCCAGCAGCAAAGCAGCTAGCGGGGGACCTCCTATCAGCTCCTACGAGCAGTACTTC. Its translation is CASSKAASGGPPISSYEQYF.

CDR3 sequence: CASSNRGEKLFF. The CDR3 DNA is TGTGCCAGCAGTAACCGCGGAGAAAAACTGTTTTTT. This rearrangement joins TRBV6-5 to TRBJ1-4; unclear D gene. Trimming took 5 bases from V and 8 from J, leaving 9 bases between them. The CDR3 has 12 amino acids. Germline loops: CDR1 MNHEY, CDR2 SVGAGI.

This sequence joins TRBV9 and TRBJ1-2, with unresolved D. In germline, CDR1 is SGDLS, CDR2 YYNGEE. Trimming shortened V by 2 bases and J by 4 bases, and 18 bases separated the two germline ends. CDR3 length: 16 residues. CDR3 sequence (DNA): TGTGCCAGCAGCGTCTTTGACGGTCCCTCTAGCTATGGCTACACCTTC. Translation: CASSVFDGPSSYGYTF.

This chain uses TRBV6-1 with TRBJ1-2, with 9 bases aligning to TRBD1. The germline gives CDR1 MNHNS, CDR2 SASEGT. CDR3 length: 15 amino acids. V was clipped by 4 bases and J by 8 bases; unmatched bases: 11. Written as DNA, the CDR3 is TGTGCCAGCAGTGCTCAGGGGACAGGGCGCGGGGGCTACACCTTC. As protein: CASSAQGTGRGGYTF.

The CDR3, as DNA: TGTGCCAGCAGACCTCCGGGACAGCCGGATGGCTACACCTTC. It translates to CASRPPGQPDGYTF. The chain has TRBV6-5 and TRBJ1-2; 7 bases agree with TRBD1. The V gene's germline CDR1 is MNHEY and CDR2 SVGAGI. CDR3 length: 14 amino acids. With V trimmed by 6 bases and J by 6 bases, 10 bases remained unmatched.